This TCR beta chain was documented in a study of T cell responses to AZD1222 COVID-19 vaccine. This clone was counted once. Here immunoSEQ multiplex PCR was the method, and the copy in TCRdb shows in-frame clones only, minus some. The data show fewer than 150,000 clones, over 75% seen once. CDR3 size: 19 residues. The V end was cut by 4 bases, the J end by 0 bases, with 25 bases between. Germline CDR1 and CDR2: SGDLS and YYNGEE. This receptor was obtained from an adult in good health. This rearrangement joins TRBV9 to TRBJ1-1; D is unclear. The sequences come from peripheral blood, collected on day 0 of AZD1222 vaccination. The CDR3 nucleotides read TGTGCCAGCAGCCCACTTGGGAAGGTGCCCGTGGTAATGAACACTGAAGCTTTCTTT. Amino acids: CASSPLGKVPVVMNTEAFF.